This T cell receptor beta chain was identified in a study of spatial heterogeneity in lung cancer. In its sample, this clonotype was seen a few times. Since it is a stray read in a library aimed at alpha chains, this beta chain has a size that is not meaningful. The V segment lost 3 bases and the J segment 6 bases; nucleotides outside the gene matches: 6. This CDR3 contains 14 residues. Germline loops: CDR1 KGHSH, CDR2 LQKENI. Regarding time point: sample taken at primary tumor resection. Whole RNA obtained from tumor, nontumor lung or frozen PBMC underwent sequencing without sorting. About 73 TRACERx patients with early, untreated non-small cell lung cancer donated samples. TCRdb re-called the 5' RACE reads with MiXCR, one entry per CDR3 protein. The repertoire holds approximately 11,000 distinct CDR3 sequences, around 4% seen once, with just over 7.5% in the top ten.

Source: normal lung tissue next to the tumor, taken at surgery. The chain links TRBV18 to TRBJ2-7, with 9 positions matching TRBD1. The sequence was obtained from a male donor with early-stage non-small cell lung cancer. The CDR3 DNA reads as TGTGCCAGCTCACCTTCGGGACAGGGACGCGAGCAGTACTTC. Translation gives CASSPSGQGREQYF.